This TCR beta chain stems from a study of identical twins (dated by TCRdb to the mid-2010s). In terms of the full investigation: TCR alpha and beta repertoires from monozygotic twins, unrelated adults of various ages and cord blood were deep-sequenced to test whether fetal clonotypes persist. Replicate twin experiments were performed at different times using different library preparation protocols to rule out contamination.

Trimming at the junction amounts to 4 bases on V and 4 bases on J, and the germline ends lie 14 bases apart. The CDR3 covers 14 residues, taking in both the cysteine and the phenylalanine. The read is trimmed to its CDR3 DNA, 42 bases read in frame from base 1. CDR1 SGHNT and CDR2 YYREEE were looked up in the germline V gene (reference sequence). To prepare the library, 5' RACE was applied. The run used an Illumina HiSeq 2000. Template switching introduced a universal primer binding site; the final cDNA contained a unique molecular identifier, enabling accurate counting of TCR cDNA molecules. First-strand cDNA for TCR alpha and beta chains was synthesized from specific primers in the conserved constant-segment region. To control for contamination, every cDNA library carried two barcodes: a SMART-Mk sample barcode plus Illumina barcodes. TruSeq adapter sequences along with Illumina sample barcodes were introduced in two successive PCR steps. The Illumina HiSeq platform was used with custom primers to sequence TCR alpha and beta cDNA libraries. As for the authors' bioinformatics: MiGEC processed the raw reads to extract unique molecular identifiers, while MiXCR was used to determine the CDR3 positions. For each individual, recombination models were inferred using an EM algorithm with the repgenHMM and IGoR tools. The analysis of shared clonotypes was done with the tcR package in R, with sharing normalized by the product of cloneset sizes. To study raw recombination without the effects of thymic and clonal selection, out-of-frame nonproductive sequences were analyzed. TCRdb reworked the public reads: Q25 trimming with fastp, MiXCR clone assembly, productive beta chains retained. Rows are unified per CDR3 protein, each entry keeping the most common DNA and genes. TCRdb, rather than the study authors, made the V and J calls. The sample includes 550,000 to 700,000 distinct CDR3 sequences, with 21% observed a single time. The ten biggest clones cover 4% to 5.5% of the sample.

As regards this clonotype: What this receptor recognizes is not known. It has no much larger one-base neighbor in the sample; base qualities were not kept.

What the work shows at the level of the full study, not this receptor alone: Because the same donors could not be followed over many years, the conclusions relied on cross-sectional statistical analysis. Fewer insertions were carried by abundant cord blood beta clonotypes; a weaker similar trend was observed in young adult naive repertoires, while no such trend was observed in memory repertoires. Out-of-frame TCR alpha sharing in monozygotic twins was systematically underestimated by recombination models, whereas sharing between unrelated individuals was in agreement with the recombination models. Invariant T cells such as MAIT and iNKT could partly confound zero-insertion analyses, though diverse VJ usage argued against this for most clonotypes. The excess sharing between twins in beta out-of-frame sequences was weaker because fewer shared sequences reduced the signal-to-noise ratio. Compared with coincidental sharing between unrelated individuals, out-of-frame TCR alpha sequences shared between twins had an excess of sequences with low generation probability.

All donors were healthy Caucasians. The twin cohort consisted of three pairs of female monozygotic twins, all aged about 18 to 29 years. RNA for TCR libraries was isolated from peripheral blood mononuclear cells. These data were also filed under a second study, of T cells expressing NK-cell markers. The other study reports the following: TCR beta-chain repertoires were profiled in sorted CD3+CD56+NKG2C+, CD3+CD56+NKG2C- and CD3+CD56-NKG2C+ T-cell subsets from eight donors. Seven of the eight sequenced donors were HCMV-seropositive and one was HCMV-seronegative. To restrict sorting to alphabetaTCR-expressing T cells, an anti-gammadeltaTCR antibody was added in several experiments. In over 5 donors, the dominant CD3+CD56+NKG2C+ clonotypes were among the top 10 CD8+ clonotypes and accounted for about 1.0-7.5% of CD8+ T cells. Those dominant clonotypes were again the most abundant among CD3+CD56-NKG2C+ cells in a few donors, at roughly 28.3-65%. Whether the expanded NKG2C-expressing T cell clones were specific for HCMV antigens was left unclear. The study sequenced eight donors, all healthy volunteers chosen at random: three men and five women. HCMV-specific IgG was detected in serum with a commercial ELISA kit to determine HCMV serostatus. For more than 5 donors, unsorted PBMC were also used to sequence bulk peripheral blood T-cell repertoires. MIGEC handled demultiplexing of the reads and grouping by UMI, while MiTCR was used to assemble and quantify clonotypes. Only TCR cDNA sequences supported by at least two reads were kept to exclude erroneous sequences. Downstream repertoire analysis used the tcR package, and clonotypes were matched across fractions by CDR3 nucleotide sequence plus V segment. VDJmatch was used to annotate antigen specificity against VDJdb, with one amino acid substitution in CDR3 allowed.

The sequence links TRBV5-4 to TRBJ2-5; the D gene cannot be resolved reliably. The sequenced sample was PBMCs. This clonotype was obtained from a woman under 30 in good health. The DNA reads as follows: TGTGCCAGCAGCCCAGACGGGCGCGGAGAGACCCAGTACTTC. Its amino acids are CASSPDGRGETQYF.